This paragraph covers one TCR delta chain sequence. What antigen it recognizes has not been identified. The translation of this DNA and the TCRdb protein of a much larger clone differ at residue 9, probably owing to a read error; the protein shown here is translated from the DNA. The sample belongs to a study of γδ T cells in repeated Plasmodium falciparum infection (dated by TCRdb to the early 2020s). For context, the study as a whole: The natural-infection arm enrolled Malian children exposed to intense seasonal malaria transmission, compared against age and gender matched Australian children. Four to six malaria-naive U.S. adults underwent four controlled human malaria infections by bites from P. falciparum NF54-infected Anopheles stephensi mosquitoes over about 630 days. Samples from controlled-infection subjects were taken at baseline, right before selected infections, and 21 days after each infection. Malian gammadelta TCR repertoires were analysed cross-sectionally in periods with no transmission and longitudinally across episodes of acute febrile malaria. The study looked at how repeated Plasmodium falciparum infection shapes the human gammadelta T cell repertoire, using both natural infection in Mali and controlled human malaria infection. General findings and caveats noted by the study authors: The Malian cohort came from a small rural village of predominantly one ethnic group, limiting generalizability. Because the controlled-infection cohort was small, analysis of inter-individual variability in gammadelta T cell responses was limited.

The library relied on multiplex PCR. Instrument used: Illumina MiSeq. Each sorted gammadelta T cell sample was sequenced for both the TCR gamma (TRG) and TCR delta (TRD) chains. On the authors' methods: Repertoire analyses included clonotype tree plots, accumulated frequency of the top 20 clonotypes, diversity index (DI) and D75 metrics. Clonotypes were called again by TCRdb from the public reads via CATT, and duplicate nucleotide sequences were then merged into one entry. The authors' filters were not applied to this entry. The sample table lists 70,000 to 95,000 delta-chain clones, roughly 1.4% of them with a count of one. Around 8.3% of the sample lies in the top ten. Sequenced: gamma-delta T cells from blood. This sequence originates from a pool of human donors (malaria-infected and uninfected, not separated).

The CDR3 has the sequence CALGEEGPARGYGTDKLIF. The DNA sequence is as follows: TGTGCTCTTGGGGAAGAGGGCCCTGCTCGGGGATACGGGACCGATAAACTCATCTTT. The rearranged segments are TRDV1 and TRDJ1; 9 bases in the middle match TRDD3. TCRdb is silent on the J gene; assignment here came from matching the DNA to germline. There are 19 amino acids in the CDR3, from cysteine to phenylalanine inclusive. The retained sequence is limited to the CDR3, 57 bases, with the frame set at the first base. Trimming takes 2 bases off V and 2 bases off J; junction bases not matched to a gene: 15. CDR1 is given as TSWWSYY and CDR2 as QGS, both from the germline V gene.